The entry below gives a single T cell receptor (beta chain) sequence along with its context. Its specificity is unknown. Unstimulated regulatory T cells (CD4+CD25+CD127-), CD4+CD25- non-regulatory cells, CD4 and CD8 cells were FACS-sorted from thawed PBMCs. The data stem from a study of Tregs in tolerant kidney transplant recipients. Study-level findings and limits: Validation in larger populations is needed because few patients were studied. Tregs expanded with activated donor B cells seemed most donor-specific. This study did not directly address biological reproducibility.

Germline assignment: CDR1 SSHAT and CDR2 FNYEAQ (reference sequence). V gave up 0 bases and J gave up 8 bases, with 16 bases separating them. The CDR3 totals 16 residues. The table came from immunoSEQ multiplex PCR; TCRdb's copy has only in-frame clones and leaves some out. The sample records fewer than 150,000 clones, 85% to 95% being singletons. Material: CD4+ T cells from blood. This TCR was sampled from a human donor in good health. The rearrangement links TRBV7-7 to TRBJ2-2; D unclear. The CDR3 nucleotides are TGTGCCAGCAGCTTAGCGGCACATAACATAGTAGGGGAGCTGTTTTTT. Its protein is CASSLAAHNIVGELFF. Full variable domain (outside the CDR3, taken from reference TRBV7-7 and TRBJ2-2): GAGVSQSPRYKVTKRGQDVTLRCDPISSHATLYWYQQALGQGPEFLTYFNYEAQPDKSGLPSDRFSAERPEGSISTLTIQRTEQRDSAMYRCASSLAAHNIVGELFFGEGSRLTVL.